This passage covers 10 T cell receptor beta chains from one sample sequenced in a study of neurological immune-mediated disorders. In TCRdb, the 5' RACE reads were re-called with MiXCR into one record per CDR3 protein. The sample holds 80,000 or so distinct CDR3 sequences, around 9.9% seen once. The source material was PBMCs. Receptors originate from a man aged 50 to 59 in good health.

Many counts were recorded for this clonotype. The genes are TRBV6-5 and TRBJ2-7; 7 positions match TRBD1. CDR1 and CDR2 (germline): MNHEY, SVGAGI. V lost 2 bases, J lost 0 bases, and 4 bases stayed unmatched. This CDR3 is built from 15 residues. CDR3: CASSYHRDSSYEQYF. CDR3 in DNA: TGTGCCAGCAGTTACCATCGGGACAGCTCCTACGAGCAGTACTTC.

This clonotype was detected many times. V and J are TRBV28 and TRBJ2-7; 12 bases line up with TRBD1. The germline gives CDR1 MDHEN, CDR2 SYDVKM. This CDR3 comprises 15 residues. The V and J ends lost 5 bases and 2 bases, in that order; junction bases with no gene match: 4. The CDR3 region has the DNA TGTGCCAGCAGTCCGGGACAGGGGGCACCCTACGAGCAGTACTTC. It yields the protein CASSPGQGAPYEQYF.

This clonotype was seen only a few times. V gene TRBV5-1 combines with J gene TRBJ2-3; TRBD1 matches 9 bases. V trimming: 4 bases; J trimming: 5 bases; junction bases outside the gene matches: 5. The CDR3 length is 14 residues. Germline assignment: CDR1 SGHRS and CDR2 YFSETQ. Written as DNA, the CDR3 is TGCGCCAGCAGCCGGGGACAGGGAGGAGATACGCAGTATTTT. Its protein is CASSRGQGGDTQYF. The full variable domain, completed using reference TRBV5-1 and TRBJ2-3, is KAGVTQTPRYLIKTRGQQVTLSCSPISGHRSVSWYQQTPGQGLQFLFEYFSETQRNKGNFPGRFSGRQFSNSRSEMNVSTLELGDSALYLCASSRGQGGDTQYFGPGTRLTVL.

This clonotype was recorded many times. V and J are TRBV20-1 and TRBJ1-6; D might be TRBD1 (5 bases). The CDR3 is 15 residues long. Germline CDR1 reads DFQATT; CDR2 reads SNEGSKA (reference sequence). V was pared by 0 bases and J by 6 bases, with 12 bases between. Here the CDR3 reads CSARDRGGVNSPLHF. CDR3 DNA: TGCAGTGCTAGAGATCGGGGCGGCGTTAATTCACCCCTCCACTTT.

This clonotype was found many times. The gene calls are TRBV7-2 and TRBJ2-3; D is undetermined. From germline, CDR1 is SGHTA and CDR2 FQGNSA. The V end was cut by 2 bases, the J end by 0 bases, with 6 bases between. CDR3 size: 14 residues. CDR3 in amino acids: CASSLIESTDTQYF. For the CDR3, the DNA is TGTGCCAGCAGCTTAATCGAGAGCACAGATACGCAGTATTTT. The whole variable domain, filled in from reference TRBV7-2 and TRBJ2-3, reads GAGVSQSPSNKVTEKGKDVELRCDPISGHTALYWYRQSLGQGLEFLIYFQGNSAPDKSGLPSDRFSAERTGGSVSTLTIQRTQQEDSAVYLCASSLIESTDTQYFGPGTRLTVL.

Ten or more counts support this clonotype. The genes are TRBV27 and TRBJ2-1; the match to TRBD2 covers 7 bases. The germline V gene encodes CDR1 MNHEY and CDR2 SMNVEV (reference sequence). This CDR3 is built from 14 residues. Unmatched junction bases numbered 4, after V lost 0 bases and J lost 8 bases. CDR3 loop: CASSLSPRGDEQFF. As DNA, the CDR3 is TGTGCCAGCAGTTTATCGCCACGGGGGGATGAGCAGTTCTTC.

Ten or more counts support this clonotype. The chain recombines TRBV6-5 with TRBJ1-5; D is possibly TRBD1 (5 bases). Germline CDR1 MNHEY, CDR2 SVGAGI. CDR3 length equals 13 residues. V lost 5 bases and J lost 5, with 10 bases in between. In DNA, the CDR3 is TGTGCCAGCAGTCTAATGGGGGATCAGCCCCAGCATTTT. Protein product: CASSLMGDQPQHF.

This clonotype appeared many times. The gene calls are TRBV18 and TRBJ1-1, with D maybe TRBD1 (5 bases). The V end lost 6 bases, the J end lost 1 base, and 12 bases lay between the germline ends. The germline V gene has CDR1 KGHSH and CDR2 LQKENI. This CDR3 contains 14 residues. As DNA, the CDR3 is TGTGCCAGCTCCCCCCGAGGGGAGAACACTGAAGCTTTCTTT. It specifies CASSPRGENTEAFF.

This clonotype was seen at least ten times. This chain joins TRBV7-2 and TRBJ2-5, with TRBD1 matching over 8 bases. Germline CDR1 SGHTA, CDR2 FQGNSA. CDR3 size: 15 residues. Unmatched junction bases numbered 4, after V lost 3 bases and J lost 1 base. In DNA form, the CDR3 reads TGTGCCAGCAGCTTGGCCGGGACAGGCCAAGAGACCCAGTACTTC. Protein: CASSLAGTGQETQYF. Full variable domain (missing parts from reference TRBV7-2 and TRBJ2-5): GAGVSQSPSNKVTEKGKDVELRCDPISGHTALYWYRQSLGQGLEFLIYFQGNSAPDKSGLPSDRFSAERTGGSVSTLTIQRTQQEDSAVYLCASSLAGTGQETQYFGPGTRLLVL.

This clonotype was seen at least ten times. The chain uses TRBV5-8 and TRBJ1-1; a possible D gene is TRBD1 (5 bases). Germline CDR1 SGHTS, CDR2 YDEGEE. This CDR3 has 15 residues. With 2 bases removed from V and 8 bases from J, the gap between germline ends came to 19 bases. CDR3 in DNA: TGTGCCAGCAGCTTTCCTGCCCGGGGGGAGATAGAAGCTTTCTTT. It codes for CASSFPARGEIEAFF.